This is a list of T cell receptor beta chains from one sample in a study of T cells in Graves' hyperthyroidism and ophthalmopathy. Each CDR3 protein gets one entry after TCRdb re-called the multiplex PCR reads with MiXCR. The profile shows about half a million distinct CDR3 sequences, approximately 16% of them singletons. Sequencing was done on a sample of blood. These TCRs come from a woman aged 25 to 45 with Graves' ophthalmopathy. Both conserved end residues are part of each CDR3. The D gene is left open where the match is weak. Expanded clones get a size class; other rows say once, few or many, or leave the size out.

J: TRBJ2-7
V: TRBV3-1
D: .
size: many
CDR3: CASSQGSPANSYEQYF
DNA: TGTGCCAGCAGCCAAGGAAGTCCCGCTAACTCCTACGAGCAGTACTTC

J: TRBJ2-2
V: TRBV28
D: .
size: few
CDR3: CASSFNLNPANTGELFF
DNA: TGTGCCAGCAGTTTTAATTTGAATCCCGCGAACACCGGGGAGCTGTTTTTT

J: TRBJ1-1
V: TRBV2
D: .
size: .
CDR3: CAGSGGQANTEAFF
DNA: TGTGCCGGCAGCGGGGGGCAGGCGAACACTGAAGCTTTCTTT

J: TRBJ1-1
V: TRBV19
D: .
size: .
CDR3: CASSIVGPGTLNTEAFF
DNA: TGTGCCAGTAGTATAGTAGGCCCAGGGACCCTGAACACTGAAGCTTTCTTT

J: TRBJ2-3
V: TRBV7-3
D: TRBD2
size: many
CDR3: CASSRSGRAVDTQYF
DNA: TGTGCCAGCAGCCGCAGCGGGAGGGCCGTAGATACGCAGTATTTT

J: TRBJ2-1
V: TRBV28
D: .
size: many
CDR3: CASTQGGGISYNEQFF
DNA: TGTGCCAGCACCCAAGGGGGGGGAATCTCCTACAATGAGCAGTTCTTC

J: TRBJ2-3
V: TRBV6-2/TRBV6-3
D: TRBD2
size: few
CDR3: CASSYPSEFWRERTDTQYF
DNA: TGTGCCAGCAGTTACCCCTCCGAGTTTTGGCGGGAGCGGACAGATACGCAGTATTTT

J: TRBJ2-3
V: TRBV7-9
D: .
size: few
CDR3: CASSFLGGPSDTQYF
DNA: TGTGCCAGCAGCTTTTTGGGGGGCCCGTCGGATACGCAGTATTTT

J: TRBJ2-4
V: TRBV30
D: TRBD2
size: few
CDR3: CAGMGGIAKNIQYF
DNA: TGTGCCGGAATGGGGGGGATAGCCAAAAACATTCAGTACTTC

J: TRBJ2-1
V: TRBV6-2/TRBV6-3
D: TRBD2
size: many
CDR3: CASSHGGGTYNEQFF
DNA: TGTGCCAGCAGTCACGGGGGGGGGACCTACAATGAGCAGTTCTTC

J: TRBJ1-1
V: TRBV12-5
D: .
size: few
CDR3: CASGSGSTEAFF
DNA: TGTGCTAGTGGTTCCGGGAGCACTGAAGCTTTCTTT

J: TRBJ2-5
V: TRBV7-2
D: TRBD1
size: many
CDR3: CASSLDRGSRETQYF
DNA: TGTGCCAGCAGCTTAGACAGGGGGAGTAGAGAGACCCAGTACTTC

J: TRBJ2-7
V: TRBV7-9
D: TRBD2
size: few
CDR3: CASIPDSGFYEQYF
DNA: TGTGCCAGCATCCCCGATAGCGGGTTCTACGAGCAGTACTTC

J: TRBJ2-1
V: TRBV5-1
D: .
size: .
CDR3: CASSLRLAGHGNEQFF
DNA: TGCGCCAGCAGCTTGCGGCTAGCCGGGCACGGGAATGAGCAGTTCTTC

J: TRBJ2-1
V: TRBV5-1
D: .
size: few
CDR3: CASGMDSTSSNEQFF
DNA: TGCGCCAGCGGCATGGACTCAACCTCCTCCAATGAGCAGTTCTTC

J: TRBJ2-1
V: TRBV20-1
D: TRBD2
size: few
CDR3: CSARRPSGDRAYNEQFF
DNA: TGCAGTGCTAGAAGGCCTAGCGGAGATAGGGCGTACAATGAGCAGTTCTTC

J: TRBJ2-3
V: TRBV2
D: TRBD1
size: many
CDR3: CASTLRTGEAHTQYF
DNA: TGTGCCAGCACCCTCCGGACAGGCGAGGCGCATACGCAGTATTTT

J: TRBJ2-1
V: TRBV19
D: .
size: once
CDR3: CASSIGVAYNEQFF
DNA: TGTGCCAGTAGTATAGGCGTGGCCTACAATGAGCAGTTCTTC

J: TRBJ2-1
V: TRBV5-4
D: .
size: .
CDR3: CASSSLLGSYNEQFF
DNA: TGTGCCAGCAGCTCCCTCCTCGGTTCCTACAATGAGCAGTTCTTC

J: TRBJ2-2
V: TRBV5-8
D: .
size: few
CDR3: CASSLEASPGELFF
DNA: TGTGCCAGCAGCTTGGAGGCTAGCCCCGGGGAGCTGTTTTTT

J: TRBJ2-1
V: TRBV13
D: TRBD2
size: many
CDR3: CASSLSMAGEKEQFF
DNA: TGTGCCAGCAGCTTGAGCATGGCGGGAGAAAAAGAGCAGTTCTTC

J: TRBJ2-5
V: TRBV28
D: .
size: few
CDR3: CASSSGGARETQYF
DNA: TGTGCCAGCAGTTCAGGCGGGGCCCGGGAGACCCAGTACTTC

J: TRBJ2-7
V: TRBV28
D: .
size: .
CDR3: CATSTAYGQYF
DNA: TGTGCCACCTCTACGGCCTACGGGCAGTACTTC

J: TRBJ1-2
V: TRBV6-9
D: .
size: few
CDR3: CASSYGDGNYGYTF
DNA: TGTGCCAGCAGTTACGGCGACGGGAACTATGGCTACACCTTC

J: TRBJ2-1
V: TRBV28
D: TRBD2
size: .
CDR3: CASTDYRGELLYNEEFF
DNA: TGTGCCAGCACCGACTACCGGGGGGAACTACTTTACAATGAGGAGTTCTTC

J: TRBJ1-2
V: TRBV4-3
D: .
size: .
CDR3: CASSQGRFWGDYGYTF
DNA: TGCGCCAGCAGCCAAGGTCGTTTTTGGGGGGACTATGGCTACACCTTC

J: TRBJ1-1
V: TRBV30
D: .
size: many
CDR3: CAWSWGGNTEAFF
DNA: TGTGCCTGGAGTTGGGGGGGGAACACTGAAGCTTTCTTT

J: TRBJ2-6
V: TRBV5-1
D: TRBD1
size: many
CDR3: CASFPGQGVSGANVLTF
DNA: TGCGCCAGCTTCCCGGGTCAGGGGGTCTCTGGGGCCAACGTCCTGACTTTC

J: TRBJ2-5
V: TRBV7-2
D: TRBD1
size: many
CDR3: CASSFGQAKETQYF
DNA: TGTGCCAGCAGCTTTGGACAGGCCAAAGAGACCCAGTACTTC

J: TRBJ2-1
V: TRBV9
D: TRBD1
size: .
CDR3: CASSVAGTGGYNEQFF
DNA: TGTGCCAGCAGCGTAGCCGGGACAGGGGGCTACAATGAGCAGTTCTTC

J: TRBJ2-7
V: TRBV20-1
D: TRBD1
size: many
CDR3: CSARWDRDTYEQYF
DNA: TGCAGTGCTAGGTGGGACAGGGACACCTACGAGCAGTACTTC

J: TRBJ2-1
V: TRBV20-1
D: TRBD2
size: many
CDR3: CSATPQPLAGVEQFF
DNA: TGCAGTGCTACTCCCCAGCCACTAGCGGGAGTTGAGCAGTTCTTC

J: TRBJ1-3
V: TRBV6-1
D: .
size: .
CDR3: CASSAEGWSGNTIYF
DNA: TGTGCCAGCAGTGCCGAGGGATGGTCTGGAAACACCATATATTTT

J: TRBJ2-5
V: TRBV20-1
D: .
size: many
CDR3: CSARVDKGKETQYF
DNA: TGCAGTGCTAGAGTTGATAAGGGAAAAGAGACCCAGTACTTC

J: TRBJ2-1
V: TRBV20-1
D: TRBD1
size: .
CDR3: CSANGQVTNEQFF
DNA: TGCAGTGCAAACGGACAGGTCACCAATGAGCAGTTCTTC

J: TRBJ2-3
V: TRBV29-1
D: TRBD2
size: few
CDR3: CSVTPTSSGSTQYF
DNA: TGCAGCGTTACCCCAACTTCTAGCGGGAGTACGCAGTATTTT

J: TRBJ2-1
V: TRBV18
D: TRBD2
size: many
CDR3: CASSPYSGVSYNEQFF
DNA: TGTGCCAGCTCACCCTACAGCGGGGTTTCCTACAATGAGCAGTTCTTC

J: TRBJ2-6
V: TRBV29-1
D: .
size: many
CDR3: CSVGLESGANVLTF
DNA: TGCAGCGTAGGCCTCGAATCTGGGGCCAACGTCCTGACTTTC

J: TRBJ2-7
V: TRBV30
D: TRBD2
size: .
CDR3: CAYLPGTSGYEQYF
DNA: TGTGCCTACCTTCCCGGGACTAGCGGCTACGAGCAGTACTTC

J: TRBJ2-7
V: TRBV28
D: .
size: many
CDR3: CATLTTYEQYF
DNA: TGTGCCACCCTGACTACCTACGAGCAGTACTTC

J: TRBJ2-5
V: TRBV7-8
D: .
size: few
CDR3: CASSPGSGAQETQYF
DNA: TGTGCCAGCAGCCCGGGATCGGGAGCCCAAGAGACCCAGTACTTC

J: TRBJ1-4
V: TRBV6-2/TRBV6-3
D: .
size: many
CDR3: CASSPRENEKLFF
DNA: TGTGCCAGCAGTCCCCGGGAGAATGAAAAACTGTTTTTT